The rows below give T cell receptor beta chains drawn from one sample of a study of regulatory T cells in long-lasting Graves disease. Each CDR3 protein gets one entry after TCRdb re-called the multiplex PCR reads with MiXCR. The sample lists 400,000 to 500,000 distinct CDR3 sequences; 16% were seen once. This sample also appeared in a second study, on T cells in Graves' hyperthyroidism and ophthalmopathy.

Here the sequenced sample was peripheral blood mononuclear cells (PBMCs), taken at new diagnosis, from a patient treated with antithyroid drugs. The receptor source for this set is a woman between 18 and 29 years old with Graves disease. CDR3s include the opening cysteine and the closing phenylalanine or tryptophan. The D gene is left open where the match is weak. The size field is filled for only some rows; it gives once, few, many or a size class.

>TRBV3-1|TRBJ2-5|.|few
CASSPDTIQETQYF
TGTGCCAGCAGCCCCGACACGATCCAAGAGACCCAGTACTTC
>TRBV7-9|TRBJ2-3|.|many
CASSLGQGGGDTQYF
TGTGCCAGCAGCTTAGGTCAAGGGGGGGGAGATACGCAGTATTTT
>TRBV7-2|TRBJ2-7|.|few
CASSSVRFSYEQYF
TGTGCCAGCAGCTCCGTCCGTTTCTCCTACGAGCAGTACTTC
>TRBV5-1|TRBJ2-1|TRBD2|.
CASSSPGAGGEQFF
TGCGCCAGCAGCTCCCCGGGGGCGGGAGGTGAGCAGTTCTTC
>TRBV30|TRBJ2-1|TRBD2|many
CAWSVLASGNVEQFF
TGTGCCTGGAGTGTATTGGCTAGCGGGAACGTTGAGCAGTTCTTC
>TRBV15|TRBJ2-3|TRBD2|many
CATSRTSGNTDTQYF
TGTGCCACCAGCAGGACTAGCGGAAACACAGATACGCAGTATTTT
>TRBV11-2|TRBJ2-2|.|.
CASRGLAARSPGELFF
TGTGCCAGCAGAGGGTTAGCGGCCAGAAGTCCCGGGGAGCTGTTTTTT
>TRBV15|TRBJ1-2|TRBD1|.
CATSRDSGDSAF
TGTGCCACCAGCAGAGATTCGGGGGACAGTGCCTTC
>TRBV20-1|TRBJ1-5|.|many
CSASGGNQPQHF
TGCAGTGCTAGTGGAGGGAACCAGCCCCAGCATTTT
>TRBV11-2|TRBJ2-2|.|few
CASSLLAIPTGELFF
TGTGCCAGCAGCTTGCTGGCGATCCCAACCGGGGAGCTGTTTTTT
>TRBV15|TRBJ1-5|.|.
CATSGRSAQPQHF
TGTGCCACCAGCGGACGGTCGGCCCAGCCCCAGCATTTT
>TRBV15|TRBJ2-1|TRBD2|.
CATSKEELAGGLEQFF
TGTGCCACCAGCAAGGAAGAACTAGCGGGAGGGCTTGAGCAGTTCTTC
>TRBV11-2|TRBJ2-1|.|many
CASSFSTGSNEQFF
TGTGCCAGCAGCTTTAGTACAGGGAGCAATGAGCAGTTCTTC
>TRBV12-3/TRBV12-4|TRBJ1-4|.|many
CASSLGGWKLFF
TGTGCCAGCAGTTTGGGGGGGTGGAAACTGTTTTTT
>TRBV9|TRBJ2-7|TRBD2|many
CASSVATLAEGAYEQYF
TGTGCCAGCAGCGTAGCTACTCTAGCGGAGGGAGCCTACGAGCAGTACTTC
>TRBV7-2|TRBJ1-6|.|few
CASSLYGSSYNSPLHF
TGTGCCAGCAGCTTATACGGGAGCTCCTATAATTCACCCCTCCACTTT
>TRBV28|TRBJ2-1|.|many
CASSTRLGGEQFF
TGTGCCAGCAGCACCCGGTTGGGCGGTGAGCAGTTCTTC
>TRBV4-3|TRBJ2-7|.|few
CASSQDSAEGGEQYF
TGCGCCAGCAGCCAAGATAGCGCGGAAGGGGGCGAGCAGTACTTC
>TRBV20-1|TRBJ2-5|TRBD1|many
CSAPGQLQETQYF
TGCAGTGCCCCGGGACAGCTCCAAGAGACCCAGTACTTC
>TRBV28|TRBJ2-7|.|few
CASSDRPSEQYF
TGTGCCAGCAGTGACAGGCCCTCCGAGCAGTACTTC
>TRBV7-2|TRBJ1-2|.|.
CARSLRPGRGGYTF
TGTGCCAGAAGCCTAAGACCGGGACGAGGTGGCTACACCTTC
>TRBV5-1|TRBJ2-3|TRBD1|many
CASSLVGQGITDTQYF
TGCGCCAGCAGCTTGGTTGGACAGGGGATCACAGATACGCAGTATTTT
>TRBV30|TRBJ1-1|.|.
CAWSEDTRYTEAFF
TGTGCCTGGAGTGAGGACACGAGGTACACTGAAGCTTTCTTT
>TRBV7-2|TRBJ2-5|.|.
CASSLAITGAGESQYF
TGTGCCAGCAGCTTAGCGATAACGGGAGCTGGGGAGAGCCAGTACTTC
>TRBV20-1|TRBJ2-1|TRBD2|many
CSAVAGGPYNEQFF
TGCAGTGCTGTAGCGGGAGGTCCCTACAATGAGCAGTTCTTC
>TRBV20-1|TRBJ2-1|TRBD2|.
CSASSYLPGLVSYNEQFF
TGCAGTGCTAGTTCCTACCTTCCGGGACTAGTCTCCTACAATGAGCAGTTCTTC
>TRBV5-6|TRBJ1-1|TRBD1|many
CASSTKTGKRANTEAFF
TGTGCCAGCAGCACTAAGACAGGGAAGAGGGCGAACACTGAAGCTTTCTTT
>TRBV12-3/TRBV12-4|TRBJ1-1|.|many
CASSPGGADTEAFF
TGTGCCAGCAGCCCCGGGGGGGCGGACACTGAAGCTTTCTTT
>TRBV6-1|TRBJ2-6|TRBD2|.
CASSRAGLAGSGANALTF
TGTGCCAGCAGTCGCGCGGGACTAGCGGGCTCTGGGGCCAACGCCCTGACTTTC
>TRBV12-3/TRBV12-4|TRBJ2-2|.|.
CASSTTLLRAGELFF
TGTGCCAGCAGTACGACACTACTACGGGCCGGGGAGCTGTTTTTT
>TRBV7-6|TRBJ2-3|TRBD1|few
CASATTGQGGTDTQYF
TGTGCCAGCGCGACGACCGGACAGGGGGGAACAGATACGCAGTATTTT
>TRBV2|TRBJ1-2|.|many
CASTPTFYGYTF
TGTGCCAGCACCCCAACTTTCTATGGCTACACCTTC
>TRBV12-3/TRBV12-4|TRBJ1-5|.|many
CASKAETSNQPQHF
TGTGCCAGCAAAGCAGAGACTAGCAATCAGCCCCAGCATTTT
>TRBV24-1|TRBJ1-2|.|.
CATAGEPYYGYTF
TGTGCCACCGCAGGAGAACCCTACTATGGCTACACCTTC
>TRBV7-8|TRBJ2-1|TRBD2|.
CASSSGLVLEQFF
TGTGCCAGCAGCTCCGGACTAGTTCTTGAGCAGTTCTTC
>TRBV30|TRBJ2-1|.|many
CAWSVSLYEQFF
TGTGCCTGGAGTGTATCCCTCTATGAGCAGTTCTTC
>TRBV20-1|TRBJ2-1|TRBD2|many
CSASRGTSGAQRVF
TGCAGTGCTAGCAGGGGGACTAGCGGAGCCCAGCGGGTCTTC
>TRBV7-2|TRBJ2-5|TRBD2|few
CASRKALAGQETQYF
TGTGCCAGCAGAAAGGCATTAGCGGGACAAGAGACCCAGTACTTC
>TRBV20-1|TRBJ2-1|.|many
CSAEDVRSYNEQFF
TGCAGTGCCGAGGACGTTCGCTCCTACAATGAGCAGTTCTTC
>TRBV18|TRBJ2-7|.|many
CASSQDRNSYEQYF
TGTGCCAGCTCACAAGACAGAAATTCCTACGAGCAGTACTTC
>TRBV5-5|TRBJ2-1|.|many
CASSLPTDGYNEQFF
TGTGCCAGCAGCCTACCAACGGACGGCTACAATGAGCAGTTCTTC
>TRBV7-9|TRBJ2-5|TRBD2|many
CATRREIRETQYF
TGTGCCACGCGGCGGGAGATCAGAGAGACCCAGTACTTC